These 24 T cell receptor beta chains came from one sample sequenced in a study of blood T cell repertoires in COVID-19. Profiled with immunoSEQ multiplex PCR; TCRdb holds only in-frame clones, not every one. The profile shows under 200,000 clones, roughly 80% of them singletons. Sequenced: peripheral blood. These receptors came from a man aged 70-80 years with active or convalescent COVID-19.

The V gene is TRBV6-2 or TRBV6-3, the J gene TRBJ2-4, with D possibly being TRBD1 (5 bases). The CDR3 extends over 19 amino acids. V was pared by 4 bases and J by 1 base, with 23 bases between. Germline loops: CDR1 MNHEY, CDR2 SVGEGT. The CDR3 coding sequence is TGTGCCAGCAGTTCCCCCTCCCTGCCAGGGCGTCAGGCCAAAAACATTCAGTACTTC. This codes for CASSSPSLPGRQAKNIQYF.

The chain combines TRBV5-5 with TRBJ2-2, with a tentative D call TRBD1 (6 bases). CDR3 length: 14 amino acids. V was clipped by 5 bases and J by 8 bases, with 16 bases between them. Germline V CDR1 and CDR2: SGHKS, YYEKEE (reference sequence). CDR3 sequence: CASRWGLLMGELFF. The CDR3 DNA reads as TGTGCCAGCAGATGGGGGCTCCTAATGGGGGAGCTGTTTTTT. The full variable domain, in which reference TRBV5-5 and TRBJ2-2 provide the parts outside the CDR3, is DAGVTQSPTHLIKTRGQQVTLRCSPISGHKSVSWYQQVLGQGPQFIFQYYEKEERGRGNFPDRFSARQFPNYSSELNVNALLLGDSALYLCASRWGLLMGELFFGEGSRLTVL.

The chain is built from TRBV6-1 and TRBJ1-5; D possibly corresponds to TRBD1 (5 bases). V was shortened by 3 bases and J by 1 base, with 10 bases between the two germline ends. Germline V gives CDR1 MNHNS, CDR2 SASEGT. This CDR3 is 15 amino acids long. CDR3 sequence (DNA): TGTGCCAGCAGTGAGGTAGGGGTAAGCAATCAGCCCCAGCATTTT. It encodes CASSEVGVSNQPQHF.

This clone appeared a few times. V and J are TRBV6-2 or TRBV6-3 and TRBJ2-1, with TRBD2 matching 8 bases. The V and J ends lost 1 base and 2 bases, in that order; junction bases with no gene match: 4. Germline-derived CDR1 and CDR2 are MNHEY and SVGEGT. CDR3 length: 16 residues. The CDR3 reads CASSYLSGGTYNEQFF. For the CDR3, the DNA is TGTGCCAGCAGTTACTTATCGGGGGGGACCTACAATGAGCAGTTCTTC.

The chain joins TRBV19 to TRBJ2-1; 9 bases map to TRBD2. V shed 3 bases, J shed 4 bases, and the junction held 7 bases outside the gene matches. Germline V lookup: CDR1 LNHDA, CDR2 SQIVND (reference sequence). The CDR3 sequence is 16 residues long. CDR3 coding DNA: TGTGCCAGTAGTATTTCCAGGACTAGCGCGTACAATGAGCAGTTCTTC. This codes for CASSISRTSAYNEQFF. Drawing the rest from reference TRBV19 and TRBJ2-1, the complete variable domain is DGGITQSPKYLFRKEGQNVTLSCEQNLNHDAMYWYRQDPGQGLRLIYYSQIVNDFQKGDIAEGYSVSREKKESFPLTVTSAQKNPTAFYLCASSISRTSAYNEQFFGPGTRLTVL.

This clone was seen once. This sequence joins TRBV5-1 and TRBJ1-2, with D possibly matching TRBD1 (5 bases). Germline CDR1 and CDR2: SGHRS and YFSETQ. The CDR3 extends over 13 amino acids. Between the trimmed V and J ends, which lost 3 bases and 8 bases, there was a span of 14 bases. The CDR3 protein is CASSYTPGEGYTF. The CDR3 DNA follows: TGCGCCAGCAGCTACACTCCGGGGGAGGGCTACACCTTC.

The genes are TRBV10-1 and TRBJ2-2; the D gene is possibly TRBD2 (5 bases). Germline CDR1 is WNHNN and CDR2 is SYGVQD (reference sequence). The CDR3 consists of 15 residues. V lost 3 bases and J 0 bases, leaving 8 bases between the germline ends. The DNA of the CDR3 is TGCGCCAGCAGTGATGGAGGAGCGAACACCGGGGAGCTGTTTTTT. Its protein product is CASSDGGANTGELFF.

J is TRBJ2-7 and V is TRBV20-1; D gene uncertain. V lost 6 bases, J lost 5 bases, and 11 bases lay in between. The CDR3 consists of 11 residues. Germline-derived CDR1 and CDR2 are DFQATT and SNEGSKA (reference sequence). The CDR3 DNA sequence: TGCAGTGCGGCCCTTCGGGACGAGCAGTACTTC. Translation gives CSAALRDEQYF.

The chain recombines TRBV5-1 with TRBJ2-7; TRBD1 agrees at 7 bases. This CDR3 has 15 residues. Germline values: CDR1 SGHRS, CDR2 YFSETQ. The trim removed 0 bases at V and 0 bases at J, leaving 3 bases unmatched. The CDR3 region is CASSLGGTASYEQYF. In DNA form, the CDR3 reads TGCGCCAGCAGCTTGGGGGGGACAGCCTCCTACGAGCAGTACTTC.

The chain links TRBV6-2 or TRBV6-3 to TRBJ2-7; 9 bases line up with TRBD1. The CDR3 consists of 17 residues. CDR1 and CDR2 (germline): MNHEY, SVGEGT. J was trimmed by 1 base and V by 4 bases; bases with no gene match: 11. The CDR3: CASSFDWGGQGSYEQYF. The CDR3 DNA reads TGTGCCAGCAGTTTCGACTGGGGGGGACAGGGTTCCTACGAGCAGTACTTC.

The chain uses TRBV10-2 and TRBJ1-1, with TRBD1 identical over 9 bases. The CDR3 has 13 residues. Germline V gene lookup returns CDR1 WSHSY and CDR2 SAAADI. The V segment lost 5 bases and the J segment 5 bases; nucleotides outside the gene matches: 3. CDR3 DNA sequence: TGCGCCAGCAGTTGGACAGGGGAAACTGAAGCTTTCTTT. This translates into CASSWTGETEAFF.

The chain links TRBV7-2 to TRBJ2-7; TRBD1 is a possible D gene (6 bases). The CDR3 loop spans 15 amino acids. The germline V and J ends were trimmed by 1 base and 3 bases, with 13 bases remaining between them. The V gene's germline CDR1 is SGHTA and CDR2 FQGNSA. CDR3 residues: CASSLGGRTLYEQYF. Written as DNA, the CDR3 is TGTGCCAGCAGCTTAGGGGGGCGCACTCTCTACGAGCAGTACTTC.

J is TRBJ1-3 and V is TRBV28; D gene ambiguous. This CDR3 comprises 16 residues. CDR1 is MDHEN, CDR2 SYDVKM, per germline. The germline V and J ends were trimmed by 3 bases and 3 bases, with 15 bases remaining between them. CDR3 sequence (DNA): TGTGCCAGCAGTTTCGCCTCAGGTGGCAATGGAAACACCATATATTTT. Amino acid sequence: CASSFASGGNGNTIYF.

The chain has TRBV24-1 and TRBJ1-2; 9 bases are shared with TRBD1. The CDR3 has 16 residues. V shed 4 bases and J 4 bases; nucleotides not matched to a gene: 9. CDR1 is KGHDR, CDR2 SFDVKD, per germline. This CDR3 reads CATSEQGAVPVYGYTF. CDR3 nucleotides: TGTGCCACCAGTGAACAGGGGGCCGTTCCGGTCTATGGCTACACCTTC.

The gene calls are TRBV5-1 and TRBJ2-7; D uncertain. Trimming cost V 5 bases and J 1 base, with 7 bases left between them. The CDR3 totals 12 residues. Germline V gene sequence: CDR1 SGHRS, CDR2 YFSETQ. In nucleotides, the CDR3 is TGCGCCAGCAGTGGAGAATCCTACGAGCAGTACTTC. Translating gives CASSGESYEQYF.

This rearrangement joins TRBV5-1 to TRBJ2-3; 9 bases are a match to TRBD1. The CDR3 extends over 17 amino acids. With 4 bases clipped from V and 3 bases from J, the junction kept 12 bases outside the gene matches. CDR1 SGHRS and CDR2 YFSETQ come from the germline V gene. The CDR3 DNA follows: TGCGCCAGCAGCCACCCGGGACAGGGTAGCACGACAGATACGCAGTATTTT. Amino acid sequence: CASSHPGQGSTTDTQYF.

This clone was counted at least ten times. The genes are TRBV2 and TRBJ1-5; TRBD1 agrees at 9 bases. This CDR3 spans 15 amino acids. Trimming at V came to 5 bases and at J to 7 bases, leaving 9 bases not matched to a gene. Germline assignment: CDR1 SNHLY and CDR2 FYNNEI. The chain's CDR3 is CASSREGQGAQPQHF. CDR3 in DNA: TGTGCCAGCAGTAGGGAGGGACAGGGTGCCCAGCCCCAGCATTTT.

The chain has TRBV9 and TRBJ2-7, with 9 bases matching TRBD1. CDR1 SGDLS and CDR2 YYNGEE come from the germline V gene. This CDR3 is built from 15 residues. V was clipped by 0 bases and J by 2 bases; unmatched bases: 3. The CDR3: CASSVAGQGTYEQYF. CDR3 DNA: TGTGCCAGCAGCGTAGCGGGACAGGGTACCTACGAGCAGTACTTC.

The chain carries TRBV7-2 and TRBJ2-3; tentative D call: TRBD2 (6 bases). In germline, CDR1 is SGHTA, CDR2 FQGNSA. Trimming took off 1 base at V and 6 bases at J, with 14 bases between the two ends. This CDR3 region has 15 residues. The CDR3 DNA sequence: TGTGCCAGCAGCTTAGGTGGCGCGGAGGGGGATACGCAGTATTTT. Its translation: CASSLGGAEGDTQYF.

The V call is TRBV18, the J call TRBJ2-7, with TRBD1 matching 7 bases. The CDR3 extends over 17 amino acids. The trim removed 3 bases at V and 2 bases at J, leaving 13 bases unmatched. Germline CDR1 and CDR2: KGHSH and LQKENI. CDR3 sequence reads: CASSPLPVQGSTYEQYF. The CDR3 nucleotides are TGTGCCAGCTCACCGCTACCGGTACAGGGGTCTACCTACGAGCAGTACTTC.

The V call is TRBV27, the J call TRBJ2-7, with 10 bases that match TRBD1. V dropped 2 bases and J dropped 3; count of bases not matched to a gene: 13. The CDR3 extends over 18 amino acids. Germline V gene data show CDR1 as MNHEY and CDR2 as SMNVEV (reference sequence). CDR3 sequence reads: CASSLPLYRQGAGYEQYF. CDR3 nucleotides: TGTGCCAGCAGTTTACCCCTATATCGACAGGGGGCAGGCTACGAGCAGTACTTC.

The sample holds a few counts of this clone. The chain has TRBV19 and TRBJ1-1; D gene unclear. The CDR3 runs to 13 residues. Germline values: CDR1 LNHDA, CDR2 SQIVND (reference sequence). Trimming shortened V by 5 bases and J by 0 bases, and 7 bases separated the two germline ends. This CDR3 reads CASSSPMNTEAFF. CDR3 bases: TGTGCCAGTAGTTCCCCCATGAACACTGAAGCTTTCTTT.

The chain recombines TRBV18 with TRBJ1-4; perhaps TRBD1 as D (6 bases). CDR3 length equals 17 residues. With 3 bases removed from V and 0 bases from J, the gap between germline ends came to 14 bases. Looked up from germline, CDR1 is KGHSH and CDR2 is LQKENI. The CDR3 DNA reads as TGTGCCAGCTCACCCCGACAGGCCGATGCAACTAATGAAAAACTGTTTTTT. Its protein product is CASSPRQADATNEKLFF.

The CDR3 DNA reads TGCGCCAGCAGTCATCTAGACCTCCGTCAGTACTTC. Amino acids: CASSHLDLRQYF. The rearrangement uses TRBV23-1 and TRBJ2-4; D unresolved. TRBV23-1 is annotated as an ORF whose role is uncertain. This CDR3 has 12 residues. V was clipped by 3 bases and J by 12 bases, with 12 bases between them.